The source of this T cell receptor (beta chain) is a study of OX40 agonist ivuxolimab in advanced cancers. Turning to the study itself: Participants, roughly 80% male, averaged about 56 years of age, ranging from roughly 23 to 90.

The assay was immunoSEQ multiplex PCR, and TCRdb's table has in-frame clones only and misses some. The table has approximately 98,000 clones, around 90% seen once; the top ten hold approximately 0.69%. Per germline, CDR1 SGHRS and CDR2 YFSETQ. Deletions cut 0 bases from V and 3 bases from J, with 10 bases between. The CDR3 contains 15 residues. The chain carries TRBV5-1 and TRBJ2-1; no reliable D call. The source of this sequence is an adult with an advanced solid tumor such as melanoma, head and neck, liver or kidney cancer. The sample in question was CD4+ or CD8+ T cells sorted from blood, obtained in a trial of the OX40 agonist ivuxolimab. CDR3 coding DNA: TGCGCCAGCAGCTTGGAAAGGGCTCTCTACAATGAGCAGTTCTTC. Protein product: CASSLERALYNEQFF.